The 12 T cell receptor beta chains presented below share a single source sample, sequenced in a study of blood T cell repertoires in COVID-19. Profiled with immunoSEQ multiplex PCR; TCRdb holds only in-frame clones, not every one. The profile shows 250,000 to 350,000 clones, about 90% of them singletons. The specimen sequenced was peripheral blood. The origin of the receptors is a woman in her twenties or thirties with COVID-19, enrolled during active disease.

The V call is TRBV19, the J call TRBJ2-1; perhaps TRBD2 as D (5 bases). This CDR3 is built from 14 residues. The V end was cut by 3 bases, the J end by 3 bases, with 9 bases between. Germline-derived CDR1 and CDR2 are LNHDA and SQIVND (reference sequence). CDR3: CASSISDFYNEQFF. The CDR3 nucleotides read TGTGCCAGTAGTATCTCGGACTTCTACAATGAGCAGTTCTTC.

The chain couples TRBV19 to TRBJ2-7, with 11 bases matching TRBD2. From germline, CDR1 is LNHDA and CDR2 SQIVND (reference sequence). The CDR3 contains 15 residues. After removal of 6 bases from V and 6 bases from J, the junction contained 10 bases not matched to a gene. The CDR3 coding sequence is TGTGCCAGTAGCACCCTGACTAGCGGGATGCGCGAGCAGTACTTC. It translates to CASSTLTSGMREQYF.

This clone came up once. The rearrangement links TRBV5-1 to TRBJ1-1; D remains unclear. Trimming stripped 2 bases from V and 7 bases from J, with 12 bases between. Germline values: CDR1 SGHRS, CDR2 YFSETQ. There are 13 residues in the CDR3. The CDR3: CASSLGDLGEAFF. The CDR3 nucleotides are TGCGCCAGCAGCTTAGGAGACTTGGGTGAAGCTTTCTTT.

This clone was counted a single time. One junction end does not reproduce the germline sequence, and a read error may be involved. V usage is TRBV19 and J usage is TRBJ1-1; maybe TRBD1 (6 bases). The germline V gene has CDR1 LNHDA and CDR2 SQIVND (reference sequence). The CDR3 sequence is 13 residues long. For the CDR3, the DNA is TGTGCCAGTAGTAAGGAATCCGCGACAGGCATGACTTTT. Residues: CASSKESATGMTF. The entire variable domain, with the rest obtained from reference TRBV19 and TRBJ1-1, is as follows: DGGITQSPKYLFRKEGQNVTLSCEQNLNHDAMYWYRQDPGQGLRLIYYSQIVNDFQKGDIAEGYSVSREKKESFPLTVTSAQKNPTAFYLCASSKESATGMTFGQGTRLTVV.

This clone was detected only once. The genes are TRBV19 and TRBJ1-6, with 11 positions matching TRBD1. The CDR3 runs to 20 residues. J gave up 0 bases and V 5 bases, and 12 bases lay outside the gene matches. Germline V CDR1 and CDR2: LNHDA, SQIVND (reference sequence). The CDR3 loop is CASSAETGTGGSSYNSPLHF. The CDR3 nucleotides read TGTGCCAGTAGTGCCGAAACCGGGACAGGGGGGAGCTCCTATAATTCACCCCTCCACTTT.

DNA of the CDR3: TGTGCCAGCATCCCGGCTGGACAGGTAAAGGGGGATGGGCAGCCCCAGCATTTT. Protein: CASIPAGQVKGDGQPQHF. The chain uses TRBV25-1 and TRBJ1-5; 7 bases agree with TRBD1. This CDR3 contains 18 residues. Germline V lookup: CDR1 MGHDK, CDR2 SYGVNS. The ends lost 7 bases at V and 7 bases at J; junction bases unmatched: 22. The full variable domain, in which reference TRBV25-1 and TRBJ1-5 provide the parts outside the CDR3, is EADIYQTPRYLVIGTGKKITLECSQTMGHDKMYWYQQDPGMELHLIHYSYGVNSTEKGDLSSESTVSRIRTEHFPLTLESARPSHTSQYLCASIPAGQVKGDGQPQHFGDGTRLSIL.

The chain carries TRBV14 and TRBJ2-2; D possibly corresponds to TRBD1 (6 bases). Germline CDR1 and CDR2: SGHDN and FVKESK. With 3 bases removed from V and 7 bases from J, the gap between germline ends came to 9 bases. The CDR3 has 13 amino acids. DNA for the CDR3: TGTGCCAGCAGCCACCAGGGGATCGGGGAGCTGTTTTTT. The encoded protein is CASSHQGIGELFF.

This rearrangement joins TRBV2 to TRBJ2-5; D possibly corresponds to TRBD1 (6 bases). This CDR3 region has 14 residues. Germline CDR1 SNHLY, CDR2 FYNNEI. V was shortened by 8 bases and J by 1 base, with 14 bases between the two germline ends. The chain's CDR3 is CASPKQGPQETQYF. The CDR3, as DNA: TGTGCCAGCCCAAAACAGGGCCCCCAAGAGACCCAGTACTTC.

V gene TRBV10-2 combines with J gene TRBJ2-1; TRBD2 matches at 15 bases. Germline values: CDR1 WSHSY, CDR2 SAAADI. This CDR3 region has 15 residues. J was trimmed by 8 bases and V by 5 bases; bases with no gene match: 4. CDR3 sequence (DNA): TGCGCCAGCAGTCGGACTAGCGGGAGGGCCCATGAGCAGTTCTTC. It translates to CASSRTSGRAHEQFF.

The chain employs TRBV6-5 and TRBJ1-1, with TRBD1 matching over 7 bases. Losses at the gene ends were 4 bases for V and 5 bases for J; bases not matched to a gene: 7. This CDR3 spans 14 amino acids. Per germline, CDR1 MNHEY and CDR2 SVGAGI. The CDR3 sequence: CASSSGTGVTEAFF. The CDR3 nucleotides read TGTGCCAGCAGTTCTGGAACAGGGGTGACTGAAGCTTTCTTT.

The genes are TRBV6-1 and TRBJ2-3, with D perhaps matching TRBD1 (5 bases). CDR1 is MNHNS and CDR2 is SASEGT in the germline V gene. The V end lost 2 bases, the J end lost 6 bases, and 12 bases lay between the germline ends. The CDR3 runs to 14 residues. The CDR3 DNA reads TGTGCCAGCAGTGAAATAGGGGTACCTGATACGCAGTATTTT. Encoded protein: CASSEIGVPDTQYF.

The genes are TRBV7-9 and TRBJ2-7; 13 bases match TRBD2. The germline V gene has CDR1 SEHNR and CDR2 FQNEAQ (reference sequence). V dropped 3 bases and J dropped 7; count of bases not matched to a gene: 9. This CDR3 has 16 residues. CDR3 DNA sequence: TGTGCCAGCAGCTTGACACTAGCGGGAGGGCTGTGGGAGCAGTACTTC. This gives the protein CASSLTLAGGLWEQYF. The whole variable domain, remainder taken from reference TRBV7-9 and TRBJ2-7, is DTGVSQNPRHKITKRGQNVTFRCDPISEHNRLYWYRQTLGQGPEFLTYFQNEAQLEKSRLLSDRFSAERPKGSFSTLEIQRTEQGDSAMYLCASSLTLAGGLWEQYFGPGTRLTVT.